The 25 T cell receptor beta chains reported below all come from one sample, sequenced in a study of T cell responses to AZD1222 COVID-19 vaccine. Generated by immunoSEQ multiplex PCR, the TCRdb table keeps only in-frame clones and is missing some. The table records around 120,000 clones, around 93% of them present only once. This specimen consisted of peripheral blood, obtained on day 0 of AZD1222 vaccination. Receptor source: an adult in good health.

The chain links TRBV5-1 to TRBJ1-4; tentative D call: TRBD1 (5 bases). This CDR3 contains 14 residues. The V end was cut by 3 bases, the J end by 6 bases, with 12 bases between. The germline V gene encodes CDR1 SGHRS and CDR2 YFSETQ. The CDR3 nucleotides are TGCGCCAGCAGCTACGCAAAAGGGGATGAAAAACTGTTTTTT. The encoded protein is CASSYAKGDEKLFF.

This chain links TRBV24-1 with TRBJ2-3; D uncertain. This CDR3 has 14 residues. Germline V gives CDR1 KGHDR, CDR2 SFDVKD. Trimming took off 1 base at V and 3 bases at J, with 7 bases between the two ends. This CDR3 is CATSDFRSTDTQYF. The CDR3 bases are TGTGCCACCAGTGATTTTCGAAGTACAGATACGCAGTATTTT.

The chain recombines TRBV5-1 with TRBJ2-5; 8 bases are shared with TRBD1. Germline CDR1 and CDR2: SGHRS and YFSETQ. With V trimmed by 1 base and J by 5 bases, 10 bases remained unmatched. This CDR3 spans 16 amino acids. The CDR3: CASSLRQGLSWETQYF. CDR3 in DNA: TGCGCCAGCAGCTTGCGACAGGGGCTCTCGTGGGAGACCCAGTACTTC. The whole variable domain, remainder taken from reference TRBV5-1 and TRBJ2-5, is KAGVTQTPRYLIKTRGQQVTLSCSPISGHRSVSWYQQTPGQGLQFLFEYFSETQRNKGNFPGRFSGRQFSNSRSEMNVSTLELGDSALYLCASSLRQGLSWETQYFGPGTRLLVL.

The chain uses TRBV6-5 and TRBJ2-7; 9 bases match TRBD1. This CDR3 contains 15 residues. The V gene end was trimmed by 2 bases and the J gene end by 4 bases; junction bases not matched to a gene: 6. From germline, CDR1 is MNHEY and CDR2 SVGAGI. The CDR3: CASSYAGTGRYEQYF. DNA of the CDR3: TGTGCCAGCAGTTACGCCGGGACAGGGCGGTACGAGCAGTACTTC.

This sequence joins TRBV13 and TRBJ1-1; no firm D call. The CDR3 length is 12 residues. Germline-derived CDR1 and CDR2 are PRHDT and FYEKMQ (reference sequence). Trimming stripped 5 bases from V and 4 bases from J, with 8 bases between. In DNA, the CDR3 is TGTGCCAGCAGCCCTATTGGCACTGAAGCTTTCTTT. This encodes CASSPIGTEAFF.

This clone appeared a single time. The chain combines TRBV13 with TRBJ1-2, with D maybe TRBD1 (6 bases). The CDR3 has 14 amino acids. The germline V and J ends were trimmed by 6 bases and 8 bases, with 19 bases remaining between them. Germline V CDR1 and CDR2: PRHDT, FYEKMQ (reference sequence). This CDR3 is CASRHRGGARGYTF. The CDR3 DNA sequence: TGTGCCAGCAGGCATCGGGGGGGGGCCCGGGGCTACACCTTC.

This sequence joins TRBV12-5 and TRBJ2-1, with 13 bases lining up with TRBD2. Unmatched junction bases numbered 4, after V lost 7 bases and J lost 1 base. Germline CDR1 reads LGHNT; CDR2 reads FRNRAP. The CDR3 runs to 16 residues. This CDR3 reads CASAGLAGVSYNEQFF. The CDR3, as DNA: TGTGCTAGTGCCGGACTAGCGGGAGTATCCTACAATGAGCAGTTCTTC.

This rearrangement joins TRBV3-1 (or the pseudogene TRBV3-2) to TRBJ1-3; 11 bases are shared with TRBD1. Germline V CDR1 and CDR2: LGHDT, YNNKEL (reference sequence). Trimming cost V 4 bases and J 7 bases; bases outside gene matches: 9. This CDR3 spans 16 amino acids. The CDR3 is CASSLSGTGGRNTIYF. Written as DNA, the CDR3 is TGTGCCAGCAGCCTTTCCGGGACAGGGGGTCGGAACACCATATATTTT.

The genes are TRBV7-7 and TRBJ2-5; 15 bases align to TRBD2. Unmatched junction bases numbered 5, after V lost 4 bases and J lost 5 bases. The CDR3 length is 16 residues. CDR1 SSHAT and CDR2 FNYEAQ come from the germline V gene (reference sequence). The DNA for the CDR3 is TGTGCCAGCAGCTCGGGACTAGCGGGAGGTGTTGAGACCCAGTACTTC. It is translated as CASSSGLAGGVETQYF.

This clone was detected a few times. J is TRBJ2-3 and V is TRBV2; TRBD1 matches 8 bases. Losses at the gene ends were 8 bases for V and 10 bases for J; bases not matched to a gene: 23. From germline, CDR1 is SNHLY and CDR2 FYNNEI. CDR3 length equals 17 residues. CDR3 coding DNA: TGTGCCAGCTCCCTGCAGGGGGCAAGGGGAATAGGTATGGCGCAGTATTTT. Translating it yields CASSLQGARGIGMAQYF.

This clone was detected a few times. This sequence joins TRBV6-5 and TRBJ2-7; 8 nucleotides match TRBD2. V dropped 7 bases and J dropped 2; count of bases not matched to a gene: 4. There are 13 residues in the CDR3. CDR1 and CDR2 (germline): MNHEY, SVGAGI. The CDR3 nucleotides read TGTGCCAGCAACAAGCGGGAGACCTACGAGCAGTACTTC. Amino acid sequence: CASNKRETYEQYF.

The chain uses TRBV19 and TRBJ2-4; TRBD1 matches at 11 bases. Trimming removed 6 bases from V and 9 bases from J; junction bases left unmatched: 10. Germline-derived CDR1 and CDR2 are LNHDA and SQIVND (reference sequence). The CDR3 extends over 15 amino acids. The CDR3, as DNA: TGTGCCAGTAGCACGTCCGGGACAGGGGGATCCATTCAGTACTTC. This sequence encodes CASSTSGTGGSIQYF.

The chain is built from TRBV7-8 and TRBJ2-1; no definite D call. The V end lost 1 base, the J end lost 7 bases, and 5 bases lay between the germline ends. This CDR3 region has 12 residues. The germline V gene has CDR1 SGHVS and CDR2 FQNEAQ. The CDR3 DNA follows: TGTGCCAGCAGCTTAGTGGTGAATGAGCAGTTCTTC. Translation gives CASSLVVNEQFF.

The rearrangement joins TRBV27 to TRBJ2-2; either TRBD1 or TRBD2 may supply D (6 bases each). In germline, CDR1 is MNHEY, CDR2 SMNVEV (reference sequence). Between the trimmed V and J ends, which lost 0 bases and 7 bases, there was a span of 18 bases. The CDR3 has 17 amino acids. CDR3 amino acids: CASSLSWRGIESGELFF. CDR3 nucleotides: TGTGCCAGCAGTTTATCGTGGAGGGGGATAGAAAGCGGGGAGCTGTTTTTT.

V usage is TRBV19 and J usage is TRBJ2-1; 8 nucleotides agree with TRBD2. V lost 2 bases, J lost 2 bases, and 5 bases stayed unmatched. This CDR3 has 16 amino acids. Germline V gene sequence: CDR1 LNHDA, CDR2 SQIVND (reference sequence). CDR3 amino acids: CASSITLAGAYNEQFF. The CDR3 nucleotides read TGTGCCAGTAGTATAACGCTAGCGGGTGCCTACAATGAGCAGTTCTTC.

The chain joins TRBV28 to TRBJ1-3; D is possibly TRBD1 (5 bases). Trimming took off 3 bases at V and 2 bases at J, with 8 bases between the two ends. Germline CDR1 MDHEN, CDR2 SYDVKM. This CDR3 spans 14 amino acids. The CDR3 reads CASSFRGAGNTIYF. The CDR3 bases are TGTGCCAGCAGTTTCCGAGGGGCTGGAAACACCATATATTTT. The full variable domain, rest sourced from reference TRBV28 and TRBJ1-3, is DVKVTQSSRYLVKRTGEKVFLECVQDMDHENMFWYRQDPGLGLRLIYFSYDVKMKEKGDIPEGYSVSREKKERFSLILESASTNQTSMYLCASSFRGAGNTIYFGEGSWLTVV.

The CDR3 bases are TGTGCCAGCAGACTCATGGCGAACACTGAAGCTTTCTTT. Translated, it gives CASRLMANTEAFF. The chain links TRBV7-3 to TRBJ1-1; D gene ambiguous. Trimming removed 6 bases at V and 1 base at J, with 9 bases between. The CDR3 loop spans 13 amino acids. Germline V gene sequence: CDR1 SGHTA, CDR2 FQGTGA.

This sequence joins TRBV6-8 and TRBJ1-5; the D is unclear. This CDR3 is built from 16 residues. Germline CDR1 and CDR2: MNHGY and SAAAGT. With 2 bases removed from V and 2 bases from J, the gap between germline ends came to 13 bases. Here the CDR3 reads CASSYDGEIGNQPQHF. The CDR3 coding sequence is TGTGCCAGCAGTTACGATGGGGAAATTGGCAATCAGCCCCAGCATTTT.

In its sample, this clone was seen once. This rearrangement joins TRBV7-9 to TRBJ1-2, with 9 bases identical to TRBD1. Germline V gives CDR1 SEHNR, CDR2 FQNEAQ (reference sequence). The CDR3 is 14 amino acids. V gave up 4 bases and J gave up 6 bases; unmatched junction bases: 6. The CDR3 nucleotides read TGTGCCAGCAGCTCATCACAGGGGGCCCATGGCTACACCTTC. Protein product: CASSSSQGAHGYTF.

This chain uses TRBV28 with TRBJ1-2; 10 positions agree with TRBD1. The germline V gene encodes CDR1 MDHEN and CDR2 SYDVKM. The V segment lost 3 bases and the J segment 5 bases; nucleotides outside the gene matches: 6. The CDR3 has 15 amino acids. The CDR3 protein is CASSFPGQGEYGYTF. The CDR3 DNA sequence: TGTGCCAGCAGTTTCCCTGGACAGGGGGAGTATGGCTACACCTTC.

In nucleotides, the CDR3 is TGTGCCAGCAGCTCGTCGACAGGGCGCGGGGAGCTGTTTTTT. It is translated as CASSSSTGRGELFF. This chain connects TRBV7-9 to TRBJ2-2; 7 positions agree with TRBD1. After removal of 4 bases from V and 7 bases from J, the junction contained 6 bases not matched to a gene. The germline V gene has CDR1 SEHNR and CDR2 FQNEAQ (reference sequence). This CDR3 is 14 amino acids long.

V usage is TRBV7-6 and J usage is TRBJ1-1, with no clear D. The CDR3 extends over 13 amino acids. The germline CDR1 and CDR2 sequences are SGHVS and FNYEAQ. Trimming cost V 1 base and J 6 bases, with 9 bases left between them. CDR3 residues: CASSLDGRAEAFF. As DNA, the CDR3 is TGTGCCAGCAGCTTAGACGGGCGGGCTGAAGCTTTCTTT.

The V gene is TRBV14, the J gene TRBJ2-5; 7 nucleotides line up with TRBD2. The CDR3 sequence is 15 residues long. The germline gives CDR1 SGHDN, CDR2 FVKESK. J lost 5 bases, V lost 1 base, and 7 bases had no gene match. The CDR3 loop reads CASSQGAGRRETQYF. In nucleotides, the CDR3 is TGTGCCAGCAGCCAAGGGGCCGGGAGGCGGGAGACCCAGTACTTC.

The rearrangement links TRBV11-2 to TRBJ2-2; 13 positions match TRBD2. J lost 4 bases, V lost 5 bases, and 4 bases had no gene match. CDR1 SGHAT and CDR2 FQNNGV come from the germline V gene. The CDR3 runs to 16 residues. The chain's CDR3 is CASSRTSGRITGELFF. The CDR3 DNA reads TGTGCCAGCAGCCGGACTAGCGGGAGAATCACCGGGGAGCTGTTTTTT.

This chain connects TRBV30 to TRBJ2-3, with D unresolved. Germline CDR1 reads GTSNPN; CDR2 reads SVGIG (reference sequence). The CDR3 has 14 residues. Trimming removed 3 bases at V and 2 bases at J, with 12 bases between. The CDR3 protein is CAWRGGASTDTQYF. The CDR3 DNA reads TGTGCCTGGAGGGGCGGAGCGTCCACAGATACGCAGTATTTT.